These 5 T cell receptor beta chains share one sample of origin, sequenced in a study of blood T cells in healthy people across ages (dated by TCRdb to about 2015). The library was obtained by 5' RACE. Sequencing was carried out with an Illumina HiSeq 2500. A second PCR of about 6 to 11 cycles was run with a J-beta primer mix and a sample-barcoded 5' primer. The public reads were reanalyzed by TCRdb: fastp trimming at Q25, MiXCR alignment, in-frame beta chains only. Identical CDR3 protein sequences are pooled into one entry, listed with their most common genes and DNA. This sample is represented by roughly 500,000 distinct CDR3 sequences; 27% of them were singletons. The ten largest clones represent about 18% of the sample. Sequencing was carried out using blood. The source is a woman in her 70s in good health.

The chain carries TRBV25-1 and TRBJ2-5; no clear D gene. The J call may be wrong; the DNA end is better matched by TRBJ2-7. This CDR3 has 12 amino acids. Germline values: CDR1 MGHDK, CDR2 SYGVNS. The CDR3 sequence is CASSEGSYEQYF. For the CDR3, the DNA is TGTGCCAGCAGTGAAGGCTCCTACGAGCAGTACTTC.

This clonotype was detected a few times. This chain uses TRBV12-3 or TRBV12-4 with TRBJ1-4; D is unresolved. The V end lost 1 base, the J end lost 8 bases, and 14 bases lay between the germline ends. The length of the CDR3 is 15 residues. CDR3 sequence (DNA): TGTGCCAGCAGTTTAGAATTGGGCAGAAGGGAAAAACTGTTTTTT. The encoded protein is CASSLELGRREKLFF.

The table lists this clonotype with a few counts. The CDR3, as DNA: TGCAGCGCACAGCGGGGGGGCCTGTCTACGCAGTATTTT. Protein: CSAQRGGLSTQYF. The J gene is TRBJ2-3, the V gene TRBV29-1; TRBD2 matches at 10 bases. The CDR3 is 13 residues long. The V gene end was trimmed by 7 bases and the J gene end by 8 bases; junction bases not matched to a gene: 9. Looked up from germline, CDR1 is SQVTM and CDR2 is ANQGSEA.

This clonotype was found a few times. V and J are TRBV7-9 and TRBJ2-5; D unclear. The CDR3 consists of 15 residues. CDR1 is SEHNR and CDR2 is FQNEAQ in the germline V gene (reference sequence). V was trimmed by 1 base and J by 0 bases, leaving 9 bases between them. The CDR3: CASSLGAGHQETQYF. For the CDR3, the DNA is TGTGCCAGCAGCTTAGGAGCAGGTCACCAAGAGACCCAGTACTTC.

The chain has TRBV6-1 and TRBJ2-1, with 9 bases matching TRBD2. Trimming removed 11 bases from V and 2 bases from J; junction bases left unmatched: 7. The length of the CDR3 is 14 residues. Germline values: CDR1 MNHNS, CDR2 SASEGT. The CDR3: CAGSLAGPYNEQFF. CDR3 coding DNA: TGTGCCGGATCACTAGCGGGCCCCTACAATGAGCAGTTCTTC.